The clone carrying this TCR beta chain was seen more than once but under ten times. The antigen remains unidentified. Trimming shortened V by 6 bases and J by 1 base, and 15 bases separated the two germline ends. CDR3 length equals 15 residues. CDR1 is LNHNV and CDR2 is YYDKDF in the germline V gene (reference sequence). Expressed TCRB transcripts were sequenced because the isolated RNA had all been reverse transcribed beforehand. Generated by immunoSEQ multiplex PCR, the TCRdb table keeps only in-frame clones and is missing some. The sample has just under 150,000 clones, approximately 13% seen once. The sample is drawn from a study of beta chain features in type 1 diabetes. Study summary: Sorted cells from all samples, numbering approximately 100 million, were examined.

Points from the study as a whole: Insertion counts at VDJ junctions were lower in type 1 diabetes patients, who also showed more deletions there. Among patients with Type 1 diabetes, TCRB CDR3s were moderately but significantly shorter in every one of the four CD4+ subsets.

Sorting based on CD45RO/CCR7/CD25/CD127/CD95/CD27 separated CD4+ naive, central memory, regulatory and stem cell-like memory cells. The chain recombines TRBV15 with TRBJ1-1; perhaps TRBD1 as D (6 bases). The receptor's source is a man in his late teens or twenties with type 1 diabetes. Sequencing was carried out using central memory CD4+ T cells from blood. In nucleotides, the CDR3 is TGTGCCACCAGTTTCCCCCCCAGGGGGAACACTGAAGCTTTCTTT. Amino acids: CATSFPPRGNTEAFF.